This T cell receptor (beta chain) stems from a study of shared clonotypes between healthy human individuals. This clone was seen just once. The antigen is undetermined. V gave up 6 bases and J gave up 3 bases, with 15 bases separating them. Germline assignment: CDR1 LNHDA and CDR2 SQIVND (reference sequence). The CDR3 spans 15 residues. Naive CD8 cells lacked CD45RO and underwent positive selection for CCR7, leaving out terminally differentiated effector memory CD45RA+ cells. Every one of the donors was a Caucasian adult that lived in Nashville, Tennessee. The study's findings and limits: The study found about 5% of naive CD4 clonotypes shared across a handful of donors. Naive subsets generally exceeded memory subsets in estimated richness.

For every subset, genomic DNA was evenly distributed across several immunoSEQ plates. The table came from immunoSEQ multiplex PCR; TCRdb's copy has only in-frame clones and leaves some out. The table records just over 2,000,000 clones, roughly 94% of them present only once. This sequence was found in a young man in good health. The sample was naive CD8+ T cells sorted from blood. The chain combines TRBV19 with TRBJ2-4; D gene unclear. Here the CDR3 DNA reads TGTGCCAGTAGGGACCGACTGGGAAACAAAAACATTCAGTACTTC. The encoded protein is CASRDRLGNKNIQYF.